This T cell receptor (beta chain) was identified in a study of identical twins. At least ten counts were recorded for this clonotype. The antigen remains unidentified. Study outcomes and limitations: Partial confounding of zero-insertion analyses by invariant MAIT and iNKT cells was possible. With beta out-of-frame sequences, excess sharing by twins was weaker. Cross-sectional statistical analysis was relied on for the conclusions, without the same donors being followed. With abundant cord blood beta clonotypes, insertions were fewer; memory repertoires showed no such pattern.

TCRdb reprocessed the 5' RACE reads with MiXCR, giving one entry per CDR3 protein. The table includes a few hundred thousand distinct CDR3 sequences, around 9.6% detected once. The CDR3 covers 14 residues. The junction had 6 bases not matched to a gene; V was cut back by 0 bases and J by 7 bases. Germline lookup yields CDR1 DFQATT and CDR2 SNEGSKA (reference sequence). The data were also submitted as part of a second study, on yellow fever vaccine responses in identical twins.

The chain employs TRBV20-1 and TRBJ2-4, with 7 bases fitting TRBD1. The source material was PBMCs. The sequence was collected from a woman between 18 and 29 years old in good health. Here the CDR3 reads CSARDIRQGNIQYF. CDR3 DNA sequence: TGCAGTGCTAGAGATATCAGACAGGGCAACATTCAGTACTTC.